This record covers a single TCR beta chain. Its antigen is not known. Trimming shortened V by 8 bases and J by 0 bases, and 8 bases separated the two germline ends. CDR1 WSHSY and CDR2 SAAADI come from the germline V gene. CDR3 length: 14 amino acids. The data originate from a study of T cell responses to AZD1222 COVID-19 vaccine. Study observations and caveats: At baseline, seropositivity was found in only a handful of AZD1222 recipients.

Sequencing was performed with immunoSEQ multiplex PCR; in TCRdb, only in-frame clones are kept and a portion is missing. The sample shows about 75,000 clones, about nine tenths of them seen only once. Pooled in the analysis were second doses at about 4 or about 12 weeks. The specimen comprised peripheral blood, sampled 28 days after the second AZD1222 dose. This sequence was found in an adult who received the AZD1222 COVID-19 vaccine. V gene TRBV10-2 combines with J gene TRBJ1-6; D call uncertain. The CDR3, as DNA: TGCGCCAGCCTGTCGAGCTCCTATAATTCACCCCTCCACTTT. Its translation is CASLSSSYNSPLHF.